The clone carrying this TCR beta chain has just one count. CAS ≥3, NOSPECS ≥4, moderate-to-severe activity and duration under 3 months marked donors with ophthalmopathy. Additional autoimmune diseases, uncontrolled infections, pregnancy or lactation disqualified patients. The PBMCs were taken from over 9.5 ml of fresh peripheral blood. This record comes from a study of Graves' ophthalmopathy and Graves' hyperthyroidism. For repertoire sequencing, the TCR beta CDR3 regions were amplified from RNA transcripts. First-round RT-PCR used HTBI primers; second-round multiplex PCR followed. Each CDR3 protein gets one entry after TCRdb re-called the multiplex PCR reads with MiXCR. The repertoire holds about 370,000 distinct CDR3 sequences, roughly 18% seen once, with roughly 1.4% in the top ten. V was clipped by 6 bases and J by 2 bases; unmatched bases: 7. The CDR3 loop spans 15 amino acids.

J is TRBJ2-7 and V is TRBV12-3 or TRBV12-4; 10 nucleotides align to TRBD1. This receptor was identified in a woman in her late teens or twenties with Graves' ophthalmopathy. Sequenced: peripheral blood. DNA for the CDR3: TGTGCCAGCAGCTTGGGACAGGGGCCAACCTACGAGCAGTACTTC. It yields the protein CASSLGQGPTYEQYF.